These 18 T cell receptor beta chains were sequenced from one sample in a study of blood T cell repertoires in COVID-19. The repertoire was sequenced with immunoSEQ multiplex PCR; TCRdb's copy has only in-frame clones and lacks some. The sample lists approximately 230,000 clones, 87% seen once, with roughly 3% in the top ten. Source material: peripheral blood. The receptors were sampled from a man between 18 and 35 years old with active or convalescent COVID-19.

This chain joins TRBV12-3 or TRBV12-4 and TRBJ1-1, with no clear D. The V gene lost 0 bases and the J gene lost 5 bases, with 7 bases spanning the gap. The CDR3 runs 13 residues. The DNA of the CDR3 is TGTGCCAGCAGTTTAGCGCAGGATACTGAAGCTTTCTTT. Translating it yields CASSLAQDTEAFF.

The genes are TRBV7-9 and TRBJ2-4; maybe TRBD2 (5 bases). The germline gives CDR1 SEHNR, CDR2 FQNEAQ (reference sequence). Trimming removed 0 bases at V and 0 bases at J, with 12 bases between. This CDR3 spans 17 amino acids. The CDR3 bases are TGTGCCAGCAGCTTAGCGCTAAGCGGACTAGCCAAAAACATTCAGTACTTC. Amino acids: CASSLALSGLAKNIQYF. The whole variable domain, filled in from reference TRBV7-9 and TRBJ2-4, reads DTGVSQNPRHKITKRGQNVTFRCDPISEHNRLYWYRQTLGQGPEFLTYFQNEAQLEKSRLLSDRFSAERPKGSFSTLEIQRTEQGDSAMYLCASSLALSGLAKNIQYFGAGTRLSVL.

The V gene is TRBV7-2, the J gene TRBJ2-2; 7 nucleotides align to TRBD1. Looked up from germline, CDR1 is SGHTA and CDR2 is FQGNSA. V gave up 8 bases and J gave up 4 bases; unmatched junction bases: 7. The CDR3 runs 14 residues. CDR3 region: CASRRDSPTGELFF. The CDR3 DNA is TGTGCCAGCCGAAGGGACAGCCCCACCGGGGAGCTGTTTTTT.

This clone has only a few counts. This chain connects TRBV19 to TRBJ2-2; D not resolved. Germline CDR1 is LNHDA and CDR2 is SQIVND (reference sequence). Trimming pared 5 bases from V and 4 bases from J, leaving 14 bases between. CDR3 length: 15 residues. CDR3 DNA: TGTGCCAGTAGTGCGGAGCTAGTCAGCACCGGGGAGCTGTTTTTT. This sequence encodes CASSAELVSTGELFF.

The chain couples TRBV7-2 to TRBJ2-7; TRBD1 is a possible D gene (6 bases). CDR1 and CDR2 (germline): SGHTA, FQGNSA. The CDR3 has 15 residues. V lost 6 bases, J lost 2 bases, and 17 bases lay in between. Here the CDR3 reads CASSQGQRPTYEQYF. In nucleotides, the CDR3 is TGTGCCAGCAGTCAAGGACAGAGACCGACCTACGAGCAGTACTTC.

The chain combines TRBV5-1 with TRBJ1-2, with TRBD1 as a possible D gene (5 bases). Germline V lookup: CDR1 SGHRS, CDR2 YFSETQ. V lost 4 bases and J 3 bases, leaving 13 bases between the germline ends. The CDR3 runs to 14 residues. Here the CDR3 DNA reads TGCGCCAGCAGCCCCCCCCCAGGGTACTATGGCTACACCTTC. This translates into CASSPPPGYYGYTF. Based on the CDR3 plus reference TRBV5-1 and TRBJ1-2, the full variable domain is KAGVTQTPRYLIKTRGQQVTLSCSPISGHRSVSWYQQTPGQGLQFLFEYFSETQRNKGNFPGRFSGRQFSNSRSEMNVSTLELGDSALYLCASSPPPGYYGYTFGSGTRLTVV.

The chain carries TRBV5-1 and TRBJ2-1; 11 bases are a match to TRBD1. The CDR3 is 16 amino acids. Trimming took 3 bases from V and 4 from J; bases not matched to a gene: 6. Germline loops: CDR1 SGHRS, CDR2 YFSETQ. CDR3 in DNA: TGCGCCAGCAGCTCCTTCCGGGACAGGGGGTACAATGAGCAGTTCTTC. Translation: CASSSFRDRGYNEQFF.

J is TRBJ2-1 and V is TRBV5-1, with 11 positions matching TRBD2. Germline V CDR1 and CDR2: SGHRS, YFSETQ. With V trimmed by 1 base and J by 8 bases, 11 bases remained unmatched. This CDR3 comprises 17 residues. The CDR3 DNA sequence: TGCGCCAGCAGCTTGAGGGGCGGGACTAGCGGTAAGGATGAGCAGTTCTTC. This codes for CASSLRGGTSGKDEQFF.

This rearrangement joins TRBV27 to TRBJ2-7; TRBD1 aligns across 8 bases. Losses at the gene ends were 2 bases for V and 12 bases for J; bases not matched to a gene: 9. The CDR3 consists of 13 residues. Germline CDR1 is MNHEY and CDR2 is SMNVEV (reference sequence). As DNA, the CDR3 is TGTGCCAGCAGTTTAGTTGGGACAGGAGGTCTGTACTTC. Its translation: CASSLVGTGGLYF.

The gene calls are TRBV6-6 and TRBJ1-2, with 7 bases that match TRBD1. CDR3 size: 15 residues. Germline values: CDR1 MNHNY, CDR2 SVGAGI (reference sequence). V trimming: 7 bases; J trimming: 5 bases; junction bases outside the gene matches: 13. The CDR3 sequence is CASTRGTANSYGYTF. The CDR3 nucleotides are TGTGCCAGCACCAGAGGGACAGCTAACTCGTATGGCTACACCTTC.

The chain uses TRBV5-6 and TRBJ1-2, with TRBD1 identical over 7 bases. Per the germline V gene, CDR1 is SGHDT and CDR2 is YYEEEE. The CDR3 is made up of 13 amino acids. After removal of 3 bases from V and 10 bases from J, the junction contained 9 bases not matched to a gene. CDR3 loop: CASSWRDSSYYTF. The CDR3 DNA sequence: TGTGCCAGCAGCTGGAGGGACAGTTCTTACTACACCTTC.

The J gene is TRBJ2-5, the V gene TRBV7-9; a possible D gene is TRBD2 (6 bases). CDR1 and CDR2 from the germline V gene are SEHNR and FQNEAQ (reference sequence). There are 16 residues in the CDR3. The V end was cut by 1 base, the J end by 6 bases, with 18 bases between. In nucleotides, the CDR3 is TGTGCCAGCAGCTTAGTATCCGGGAGCGCCGCGAAGACCCAGTACTTC. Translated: CASSLVSGSAAKTQYF.

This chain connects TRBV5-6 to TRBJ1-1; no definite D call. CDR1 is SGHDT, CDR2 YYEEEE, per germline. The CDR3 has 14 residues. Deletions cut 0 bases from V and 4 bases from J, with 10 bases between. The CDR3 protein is CASSLVTPSTEAFF. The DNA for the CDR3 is TGTGCCAGCAGCTTGGTGACACCTTCCACTGAAGCTTTCTTT.

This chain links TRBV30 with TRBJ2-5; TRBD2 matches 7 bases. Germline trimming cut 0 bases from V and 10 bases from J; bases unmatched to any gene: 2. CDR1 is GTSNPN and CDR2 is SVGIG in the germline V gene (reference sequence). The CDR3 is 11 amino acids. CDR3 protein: CAWSVRDYQYF. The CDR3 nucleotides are TGTGCCTGGAGTGTACGGGACTACCAGTACTTC.

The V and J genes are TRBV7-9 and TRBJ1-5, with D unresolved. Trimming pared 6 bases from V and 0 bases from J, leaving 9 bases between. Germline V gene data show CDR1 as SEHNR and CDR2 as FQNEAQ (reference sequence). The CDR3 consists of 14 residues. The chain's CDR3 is CASSPAGSNQPQHF. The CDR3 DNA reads TGTGCCAGCAGTCCAGCAGGTAGCAATCAGCCCCAGCATTTT.

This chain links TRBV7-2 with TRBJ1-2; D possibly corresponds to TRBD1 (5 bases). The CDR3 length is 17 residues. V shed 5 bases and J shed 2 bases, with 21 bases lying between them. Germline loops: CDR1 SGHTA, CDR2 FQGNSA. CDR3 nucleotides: TGTGCCAGCAGCAACCCGACAGCCTGGGCGAGGAACTATGGCTACACCTTC. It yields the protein CASSNPTAWARNYGYTF.

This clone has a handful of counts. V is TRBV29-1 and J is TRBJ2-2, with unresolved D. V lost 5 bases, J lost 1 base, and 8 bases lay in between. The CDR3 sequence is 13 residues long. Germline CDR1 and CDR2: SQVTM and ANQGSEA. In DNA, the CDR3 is TGCAGCGTTAGGCGGCAGAACACCGGGGAGCTGTTTTTT. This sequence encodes CSVRRQNTGELFF.

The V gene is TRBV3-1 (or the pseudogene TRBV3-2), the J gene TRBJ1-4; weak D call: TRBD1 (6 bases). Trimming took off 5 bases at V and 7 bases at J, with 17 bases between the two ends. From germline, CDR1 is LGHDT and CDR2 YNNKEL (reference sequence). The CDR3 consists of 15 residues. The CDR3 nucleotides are TGTGCCAGCAGCGAACGGACAGTGCGGAGTGAAAAACTGTTTTTT. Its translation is CASSERTVRSEKLFF.